The rows below give T cell receptor beta chains drawn from one sample of a study of T-cell reconstitution after alpha-beta-depleted transplantation in children. Via MiXCR, TCRdb re-called the PCR reads, giving one row per CDR3 protein. The sample yields some 490,000 distinct CDR3 sequences, approximately 12% seen once. The source was PBMCs from the stem cell graft donor, collected from the stem cell graft. The receptors shown here come from a human donor who donated a stem cell graft to a child with combined immunodeficiency. CDR3s leave out the opening cysteine and the closing phenylalanine or tryptophan. The size of a clone is reported for some rows only, either as once, few or many, or as a class for expanded clones.

v_call	clone_size	j_call	cdr3_aa
TRBV20-1	.	TRBJ1-5	SARPPGQRNQPQH
TRBV4-2	.	TRBJ1-2	ASSQDLSSGQGPYGYT
TRBV14	.	TRBJ2-5	ASSQDGGKETQY
TRBV20-1	many	TRBJ2-2	SARGTSGRLAGELF
TRBV5-6	.	TRBJ2-1	ASSRDRPGSYNEQF
TRBV9	.	TRBJ2-3	ASSVMPPLDTQY
TRBV6-2/TRBV6-3	.	TRBJ1-2	ASTPGAQYYGYT
TRBV13	few	TRBJ1-3	ASRPRGPGNTIY
TRBV29-1	many	TRBJ2-2	SVLLTSKGMGELF
TRBV10-3	.	TRBJ2-6	AISVGRQGISGANVLT
TRBV2	few	TRBJ2-7	ASVPDSSYEQY
TRBV5-8	many	TRBJ2-1	ASSLGSNNEQF
TRBV28	.	TRBJ2-5	ASSPSVRWVGRFKTQY
TRBV12-3/TRBV12-4	many	TRBJ2-1	ASSLALAGAENEQF
TRBV6-5	.	TRBJ1-1	ASSYVSEGRKAF
TRBV5-4	.	TRBJ2-2	ASSLADRVPFGELF
TRBV27	many	TRBJ1-6	ASRDSNSPLH
TRBV7-9	.	TRBJ2-7	ASSFEWGKSYEQY
TRBV10-3	.	TRBJ2-7	AISEGTSEQY
TRBV7-2	.	TRBJ2-2	ASSPGKFRTAGELF
TRBV6-4	.	TRBJ1-5	ASSDPQGQGPQGQPQH
TRBV27	many	TRBJ1-4	ASSPSLRGGLF
TRBV4-3	.	TRBJ2-7	ASSQDLGLAAYEQY
TRBV3-1	.	TRBJ2-2	ASSQVARGRAGELF
TRBV3-1	.	TRBJ2-5	ASSHFGRVYQETQY
TRBV7-6	many	TRBJ1-2	ASSSTGTGLPPSYGYT
TRBV25-1	.	TRBJ1-6	ASSDRSWGRTSPLH
TRBV30	few	TRBJ2-4	AWRGQGDLLWRAKNIQY
TRBV6-5	many	TRBJ1-1	ASTRGGRNIVTEAF
TRBV5-6	many	TRBJ2-2	ASSLEWDTGELF
TRBV20-1	.	TRBJ1-6	SARELGYH
TRBV4-3	many	TRBJ1-3	ASSQALNSGNTIY
TRBV9	.	TRBJ2-3	ASSVVGASTDTQY
TRBV7-9	few	TRBJ2-1	ASSPAWDRGRNEQF
TRBV7-2	many	TRBJ2-7	ASSVLAGLLDEQY
TRBV7-9	many	TRBJ2-4	ASSLIEGAKNIQY
TRBV18	few	TRBJ2-5	ASSPRTGRAQETQY
TRBV12-3/TRBV12-4	many	TRBJ2-7	ASSLAGLAAPYEQY
TRBV6-5	.	TRBJ1-5	ASSFGAWTGKGQPQH
TRBV6-1	.	TRBJ1-1	ASSRTGGAYTEAF
TRBV5-1	.	TRBJ2-5	ASNPGRQGYQETQY
TRBV28	.	TRBJ2-5	ASSPRTSGRKTQY
TRBV7-6	.	TRBJ2-3	ASSFARGGEGTDTQY
TRBV6-1	few	TRBJ1-1	ASSPVTNTEAF
TRBV21-1	.	TRBJ2-1	ASSIRLAGGGNEQF
TRBV24-1	.	TRBJ2-7	ATSPRDRSYEQY
TRBV6-5	.	TRBJ1-1	ASSYSTGGGTEAF
TRBV6-2/TRBV6-3	.	TRBJ2-7	ASSYPFYRTNYEQY
TRBV29-1	.	TRBJ1-2	SVTTPDRYYGYT
TRBV3-1	many	TRBJ2-2	AVRTGEPNTGELF
TRBV15	few	TRBJ2-7	ATSRDLGRAYEQY
TRBV5-1	few	TRBJ2-6	ASSAFAGANVLT
TRBV12-3/TRBV12-4	.	TRBJ2-5	ASSRTGSETQY